The entry below gives a single T cell receptor (beta chain) sequence along with its context. Its antigen is as yet unknown. This sample is part of a study of CXCR3-negative and CXCR3-positive naive CD8 T cells. The study, taken as a whole, reports: High diversity, comparable across both naive subsets, contrasted with much lower diversity in memory CD8+ cells. Memory cells showed distinct TRBV-TRBJ patterns, while the two naive subsets matched. Comparison of naive subsets found surface CD5 to be comparable, and TCR strength was inferred on the basis of TRB CDR3 properties. Most assays were run on fresh PBMCs (CXCR3 expression partially decreased after cryopreservation).

5' RACE that incorporated UMI labels was used to prepare the TRB cDNA libraries. One entry per CDR3 protein, without DNA, is what TCRdb gives after re-calling the 5' RACE reads. The listing records about 43,000 distinct CDR3 sequences. CDR3 size: 12 residues. Germline V gene lookup returns CDR1 SQVTM and CDR2 ANQGSEA. This receptor was taken from a human donor in good health. Some clones in this sample may be carry-over from other donors' samples. Sequenced: memory CD8+ T cells from blood. The chain employs TRBV29-1 and TRBJ1-1. This chain's CDR3 is CSVEEGNTEAFF.